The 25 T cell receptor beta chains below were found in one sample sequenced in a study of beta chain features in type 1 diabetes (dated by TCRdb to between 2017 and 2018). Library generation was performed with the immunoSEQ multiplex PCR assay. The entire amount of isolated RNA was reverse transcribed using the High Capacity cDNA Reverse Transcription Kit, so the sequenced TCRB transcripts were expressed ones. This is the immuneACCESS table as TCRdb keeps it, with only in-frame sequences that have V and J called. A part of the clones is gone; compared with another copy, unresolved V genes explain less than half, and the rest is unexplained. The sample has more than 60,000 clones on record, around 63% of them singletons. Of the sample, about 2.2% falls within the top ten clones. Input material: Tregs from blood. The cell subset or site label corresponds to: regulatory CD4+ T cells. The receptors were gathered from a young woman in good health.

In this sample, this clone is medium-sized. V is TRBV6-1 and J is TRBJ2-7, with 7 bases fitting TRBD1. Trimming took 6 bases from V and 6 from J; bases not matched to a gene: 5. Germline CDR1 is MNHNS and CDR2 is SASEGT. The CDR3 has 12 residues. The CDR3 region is CASRETGVEQYF. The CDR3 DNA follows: TGTGCCAGCAGGGAAACAGGGGTCGAGCAGTACTTC.

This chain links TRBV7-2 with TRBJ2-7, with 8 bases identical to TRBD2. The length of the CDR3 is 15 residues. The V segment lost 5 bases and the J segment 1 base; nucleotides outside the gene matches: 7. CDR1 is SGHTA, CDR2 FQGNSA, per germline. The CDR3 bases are TGTGCCAGCAGCCTTAGCGGGGTACAGTCCTACGAGCAGTACTTC. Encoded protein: CASSLSGVQSYEQYF.

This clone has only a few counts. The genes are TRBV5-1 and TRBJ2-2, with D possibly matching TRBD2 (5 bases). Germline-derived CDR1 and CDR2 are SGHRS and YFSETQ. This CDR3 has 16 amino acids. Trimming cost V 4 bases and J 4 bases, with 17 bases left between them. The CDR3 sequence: CASSRPGTEGTGELFF. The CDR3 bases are TGCGCCAGCAGCCGACCGGGTACAGAGGGCACCGGGGAGCTGTTTTTT.

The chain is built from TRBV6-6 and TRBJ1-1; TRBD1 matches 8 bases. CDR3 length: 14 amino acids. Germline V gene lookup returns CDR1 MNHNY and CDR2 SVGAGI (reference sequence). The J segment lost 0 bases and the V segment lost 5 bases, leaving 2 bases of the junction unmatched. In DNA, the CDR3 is TGTGCCAGCAGTGACAGGGGCATGAACACTGAAGCTTTCTTT. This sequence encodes CASSDRGMNTEAFF.

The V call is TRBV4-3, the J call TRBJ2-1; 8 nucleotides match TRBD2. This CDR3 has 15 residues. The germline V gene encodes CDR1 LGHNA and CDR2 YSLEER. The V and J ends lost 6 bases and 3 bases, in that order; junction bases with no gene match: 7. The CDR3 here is CASSLTGTSYNEQFF. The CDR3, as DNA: TGCGCCAGCAGTCTTACCGGGACTAGCTACAATGAGCAGTTCTTC.

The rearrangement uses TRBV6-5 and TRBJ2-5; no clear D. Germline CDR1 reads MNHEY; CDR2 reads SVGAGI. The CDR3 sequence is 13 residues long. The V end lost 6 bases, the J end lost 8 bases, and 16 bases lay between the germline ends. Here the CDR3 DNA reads TGTGCCAGCAGAAACCGGGTCTCCGAAACCCAGTACTTC. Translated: CASRNRVSETQYF.

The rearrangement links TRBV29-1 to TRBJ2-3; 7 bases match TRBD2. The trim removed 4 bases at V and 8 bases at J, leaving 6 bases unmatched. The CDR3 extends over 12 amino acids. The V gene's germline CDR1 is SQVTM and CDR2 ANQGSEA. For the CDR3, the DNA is TGCAGCGTTGGTACTAGCGCCCGTACGCAGTATTTT. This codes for CSVGTSARTQYF.

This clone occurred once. The DNA for the CDR3 is TGCGCCAGCAGCCAGGGACAGGGGTGGGATACGCAGTATTTT. It is translated as CASSQGQGWDTQYF. The genes are TRBV4-1 and TRBJ2-3; 10 bases are shared with TRBD1. J gave up 6 bases and V 3 bases, and 3 bases lay outside the gene matches. CDR1 and CDR2 from the germline V gene are MGHRA and YSYEKL. The CDR3 sequence is 14 residues long.

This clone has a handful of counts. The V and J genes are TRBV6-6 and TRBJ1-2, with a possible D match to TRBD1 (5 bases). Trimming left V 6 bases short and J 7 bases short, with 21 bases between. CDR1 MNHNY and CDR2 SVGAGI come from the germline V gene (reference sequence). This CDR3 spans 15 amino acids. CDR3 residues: CASSLRPVGGSGYTF. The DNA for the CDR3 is TGTGCCAGCAGCCTCCGACCGGTGGGGGGGTCTGGCTACACCTTC.

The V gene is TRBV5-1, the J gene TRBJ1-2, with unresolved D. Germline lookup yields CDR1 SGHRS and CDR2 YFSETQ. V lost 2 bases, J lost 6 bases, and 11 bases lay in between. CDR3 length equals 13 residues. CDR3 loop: CASSFQITDGYTF. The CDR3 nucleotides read TGCGCCAGCAGCTTTCAAATTACGGATGGCTACACCTTC.

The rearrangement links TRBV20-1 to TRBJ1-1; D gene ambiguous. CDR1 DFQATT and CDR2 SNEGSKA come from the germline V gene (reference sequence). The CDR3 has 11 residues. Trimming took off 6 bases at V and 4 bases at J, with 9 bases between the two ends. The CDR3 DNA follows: TGCAGTGCCTCTGTCGGCACTGAAGCTTTCTTT. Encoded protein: CSASVGTEAFF.

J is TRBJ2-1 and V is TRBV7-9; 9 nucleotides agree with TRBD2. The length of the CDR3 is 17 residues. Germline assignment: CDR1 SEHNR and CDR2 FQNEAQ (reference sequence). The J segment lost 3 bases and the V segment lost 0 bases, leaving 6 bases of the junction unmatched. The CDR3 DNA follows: TGTGCCAGCAGCTTAGCGATTAGCGGGGGATACTACAATGAGCAGTTCTTC. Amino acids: CASSLAISGGYYNEQFF.

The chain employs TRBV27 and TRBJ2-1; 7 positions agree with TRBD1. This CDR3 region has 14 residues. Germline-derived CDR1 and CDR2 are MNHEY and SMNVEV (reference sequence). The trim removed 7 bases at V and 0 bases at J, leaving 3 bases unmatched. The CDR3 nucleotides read TGTGCCAGCAAATGGACAGGCTCCTACAATGAGCAGTTCTTC. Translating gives CASKWTGSYNEQFF.

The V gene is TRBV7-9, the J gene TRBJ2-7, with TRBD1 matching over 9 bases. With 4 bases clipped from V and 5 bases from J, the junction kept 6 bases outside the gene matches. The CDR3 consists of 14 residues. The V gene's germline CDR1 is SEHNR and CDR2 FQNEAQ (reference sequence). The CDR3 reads CASSSGTGYHEQYF. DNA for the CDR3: TGTGCCAGCAGCTCCGGGACAGGGTACCACGAGCAGTACTTC. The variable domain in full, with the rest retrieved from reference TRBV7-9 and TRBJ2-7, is DTGVSQNPRHKITKRGQNVTFRCDPISEHNRLYWYRQTLGQGPEFLTYFQNEAQLEKSRLLSDRFSAERPKGSFSTLEIQRTEQGDSAMYLCASSSGTGYHEQYFGPGTRLTVT.

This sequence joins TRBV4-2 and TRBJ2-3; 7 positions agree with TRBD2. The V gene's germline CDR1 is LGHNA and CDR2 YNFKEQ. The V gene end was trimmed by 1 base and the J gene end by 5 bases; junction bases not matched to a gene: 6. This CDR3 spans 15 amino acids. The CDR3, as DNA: TGTGCCAGCAGCCAAGTTATAGCGGGCTTAGATACGCAGTATTTT. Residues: CASSQVIAGLDTQYF.

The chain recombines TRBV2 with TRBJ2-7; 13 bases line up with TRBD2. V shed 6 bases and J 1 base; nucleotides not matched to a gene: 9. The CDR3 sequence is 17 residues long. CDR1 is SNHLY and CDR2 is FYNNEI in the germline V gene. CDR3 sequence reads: CASSYTSGRVESYEQYF. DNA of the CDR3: TGTGCCAGCAGCTATACTAGCGGGAGGGTCGAATCCTACGAGCAGTACTTC. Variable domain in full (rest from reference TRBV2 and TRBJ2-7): EPEVTQTPSHQVTQMGQEVILRCVPISNHLYFYWYRQILGQKVEFLVSFYNNEISEKSEIFDDQFSVERPDGSNFTLKIRSTKLEDSAMYFCASSYTSGRVESYEQYFGPGTRLTVT.

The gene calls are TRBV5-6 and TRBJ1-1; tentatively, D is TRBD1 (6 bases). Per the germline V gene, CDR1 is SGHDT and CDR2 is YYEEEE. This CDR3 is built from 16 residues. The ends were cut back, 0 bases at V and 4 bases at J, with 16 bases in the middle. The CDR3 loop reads CASSLGSGESGTEAFF. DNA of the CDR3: TGTGCCAGCAGCTTGGGATCAGGGGAGAGCGGCACTGAAGCTTTCTTT. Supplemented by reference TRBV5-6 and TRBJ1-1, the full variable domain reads DAGVTQSPTHLIKTRGQQVTLRCSPKSGHDTVSWYQQALGQGPQFIFQYYEEEERQRGNFPDRFSGHQFPNYSSELNVNALLLGDSALYLCASSLGSGESGTEAFFGQGTRLTVV.

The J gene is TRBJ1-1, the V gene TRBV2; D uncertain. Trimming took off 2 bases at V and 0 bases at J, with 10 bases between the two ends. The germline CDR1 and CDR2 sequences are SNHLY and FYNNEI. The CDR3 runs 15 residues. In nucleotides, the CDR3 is TGTGCCAGCAGTGAAATAAGCTATATGAACACTGAAGCTTTCTTT. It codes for CASSEISYMNTEAFF.

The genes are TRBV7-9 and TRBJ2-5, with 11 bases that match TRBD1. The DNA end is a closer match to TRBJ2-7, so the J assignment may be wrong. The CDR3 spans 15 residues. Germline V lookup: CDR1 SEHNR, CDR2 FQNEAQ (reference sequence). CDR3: CASSFRDRGIGEQYF. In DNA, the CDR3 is TGTGCCAGCAGCTTCCGGGACAGGGGGATTGGCGAGCAGTACTTC.

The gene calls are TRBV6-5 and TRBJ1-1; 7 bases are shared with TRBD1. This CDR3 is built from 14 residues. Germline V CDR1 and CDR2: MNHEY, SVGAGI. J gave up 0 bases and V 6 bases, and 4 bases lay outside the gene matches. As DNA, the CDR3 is TGTGCCAGCAGAAGACAGGGTATGAACACTGAAGCTTTCTTT. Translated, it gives CASRRQGMNTEAFF.

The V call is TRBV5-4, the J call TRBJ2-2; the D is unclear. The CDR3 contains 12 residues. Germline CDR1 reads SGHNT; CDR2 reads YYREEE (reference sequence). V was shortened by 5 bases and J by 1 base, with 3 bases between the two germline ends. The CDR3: CASSQNTGELFF. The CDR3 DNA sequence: TGTGCCAGCAGTCAGAACACCGGGGAGCTGTTTTTT.

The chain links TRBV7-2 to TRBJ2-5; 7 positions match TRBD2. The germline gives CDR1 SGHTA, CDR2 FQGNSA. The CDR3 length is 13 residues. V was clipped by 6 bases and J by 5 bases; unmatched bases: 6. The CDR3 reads CASRGGAGETQYF. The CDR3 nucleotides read TGTGCCAGCAGGGGAGGGGCGGGGGAGACCCAGTACTTC.

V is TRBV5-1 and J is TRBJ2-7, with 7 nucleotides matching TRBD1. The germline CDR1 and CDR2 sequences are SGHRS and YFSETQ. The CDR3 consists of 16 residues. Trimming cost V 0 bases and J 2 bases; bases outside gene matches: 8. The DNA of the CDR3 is TGCGCCAGCAGCTTGGCCCCCGGGACAGTAACCTACGAGCAGTACTTC. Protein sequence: CASSLAPGTVTYEQYF.

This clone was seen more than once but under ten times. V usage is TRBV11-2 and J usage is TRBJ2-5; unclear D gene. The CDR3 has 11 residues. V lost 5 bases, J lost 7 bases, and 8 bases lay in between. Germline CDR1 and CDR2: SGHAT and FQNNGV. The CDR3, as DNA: TGTGCCAGCAGCCCGTCCGGGACCCAGTACTTC. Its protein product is CASSPSGTQYF.

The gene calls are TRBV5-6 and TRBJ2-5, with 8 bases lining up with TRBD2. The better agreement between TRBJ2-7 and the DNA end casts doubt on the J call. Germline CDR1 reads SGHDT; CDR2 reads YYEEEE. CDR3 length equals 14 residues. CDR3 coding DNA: TGTGCCAGCAGCGGGGCGGGGGGAGCCTACGAGCAGTACTTC. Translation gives CASSGAGGAYEQYF.